This T cell receptor beta chain was found in a study of blood T cell repertoires in COVID-19. About the research overall: Material from acute and convalescent COVID-19 was sourced from the United States, Italy and Spain. T cells, B-cell-depleted T cells, or PBMCs provided the cDNA or gDNA that served as material.

As processed by the authors: Reference gene primer amplification yielded estimated nucleated cell counts. Assay used: immunoSEQ multiplex PCR; TCRdb lists only in-frame clones, some missing. V and J calls and clone size follow that table, whereas D and trimming were derived from the DNA. The repertoire holds 88,000 or so clones, around 79% seen once, with about 12% in the top ten. With 5 bases clipped from V and 9 bases from J, the junction kept 13 bases outside the gene matches. Germline V gene sequence: CDR1 SGHAT, CDR2 FQNNGV. This CDR3 comprises 15 residues. The chain couples TRBV11-2 to TRBJ2-5; 9 bases are a match to TRBD2. Sample: peripheral blood. This clonotype originated in a man older than 75 with acute or convalescent COVID-19. Here the CDR3 reads CASSPSGGRSDAQYF. CDR3 DNA sequence: TGTGCCAGCAGCCCGAGCGGGGGGAGGAGCGACGCCCAGTACTTC.